These T cell receptor beta chains were read from a single sample in a study of T cell responses to AZD1222 COVID-19 vaccine. Generated by immunoSEQ multiplex PCR, the TCRdb table keeps only in-frame clones and is missing some. The sample lists tens of thousands of clones; about 92% were seen once. Specimen: peripheral blood, collected on day 0 of AZD1222 vaccination. These receptors all come from an adult in good health. The CDR3 runs from the conserved cysteine through the conserved F or W. The D gene is left open where the match is weak. Clone size appears in some rows only: once, few, many, or a class for an expanded clone.

.	TRBV19	TRBJ1-2	.	TGTGCCATTGAAGGGGGAGAAAAGTCTTATGGCTACACCTTC	CAIEGGEKSYGYTF
.	TRBV19	TRBJ1-5	.	TGTGCCAGTAGTTCGCCGAGGGACGCGGGCCAGCCCCAGCATTTT	CASSSPRDAGQPQHF
few	TRBV12-5	TRBJ2-5	TRBD2	TGTGCTAGTGGTCTTGGACTAGCCTTCCAAGAGACCCAGTACTTC	CASGLGLAFQETQYF
once	TRBV5-1	TRBJ1-5	TRBD1	TGCGCCAGCAGCTTGGGACAGGGCCATCAGCCCCAGCATTTT	CASSLGQGHQPQHF
.	TRBV12-3/TRBV12-4	TRBJ1-1	.	TGTGCCAGCAGCTACAGGGAGGGCACTGAAGCTTTCTTT	CASSYREGTEAFF
once	TRBV9	TRBJ2-2	.	TGTGCCAGCAGCGCAGCTCCGACGGTCCCCGGGGAGCTGTTTTTT	CASSAAPTVPGELFF
.	TRBV24-1	TRBJ2-2	TRBD2	TGTGCCACCAGTGACCCTATAAGGTGGGGAGGGCCGACCGGGGAGCTGTTTTTT	CATSDPIRWGGPTGELFF
.	TRBV7-2	TRBJ2-1	TRBD2	TGTGCCAGCAGCTTAATGGGACTAGCGGACAATGAGCAGTTCTTC	CASSLMGLADNEQFF
.	TRBV5-5	TRBJ2-7	.	TGTGCCAGCAGCGGGGGGGCAGCGGAATACGAGCAGTACTTC	CASSGGAAEYEQYF
once	TRBV13	TRBJ2-5	.	TGTGCCAGCAGCCCTACCGGGACCTCGGAGACCCAGTACTTC	CASSPTGTSETQYF
once	TRBV30	TRBJ1-2	TRBD1	TGTGCCGGCGCCCCCGGGGACAGGACTATCTATGGCTACACCTTC	CAGAPGDRTIYGYTF
.	TRBV10-2	TRBJ1-1	.	TGCGCCAGCACTCCAGGTCAGGTAGGGACTGAAGCTTTCTTT	CASTPGQVGTEAFF
.	TRBV30	TRBJ2-7	.	TGTGCCTGGAGTGTTCCGCAAAGCTCTCACGAGCAGTACTTC	CAWSVPQSSHEQYF
.	TRBV6-2/TRBV6-3	TRBJ1-3	.	TGTGCCAGCAGTTACTCGAGGAGGGACCGCACCTCTGGAAACACCATATATTTT	CASSYSRRDRTSGNTIYF
.	TRBV5-4	TRBJ1-4	.	TGTGCCAGCAGCTTATTCCGGTCTAATGAAAAACTGTTTTTT	CASSLFRSNEKLFF
.	TRBV2	TRBJ1-2	TRBD1	TGTGCCAGCAGTCGCTCCAACCAGGGGGTACGGGGCTACACCTTC	CASSRSNQGVRGYTF
.	TRBV12-3/TRBV12-4	TRBJ1-1	.	TGTGCCAGCAGCCCACTGGCCACTGAAGCTTTCTTT	CASSPLATEAFF
.	TRBV12-3/TRBV12-4	TRBJ1-4	.	TGTGCCAGCAGTTCAGGGACTAATGAAAAACTGTTTTTT	CASSSGTNEKLFF
.	TRBV4-1	TRBJ1-5	.	TGCGCCAGCAGCCAAGATGTTTGGGGGGCCTATCAGCCCCAGCATTTT	CASSQDVWGAYQPQHF
.	TRBV3-1/TRBV3-2	TRBJ2-2	.	TGTGCCAGCAGCCAAATTCACAGAATGGGCACCGGGGAGCTGTTTTTT	CASSQIHRMGTGELFF
.	TRBV24-1	TRBJ2-4	TRBD2	TGTGCCACCAGTGAACCAGCGGGAGCGGGAAACATTCAGTACTTC	CATSEPAGAGNIQYF
.	TRBV6-4	TRBJ2-3	.	TGTGCCAGCAGTGAATCAACGGGGGGCAGCACAGATACGCAGTATTTT	CASSESTGGSTDTQYF
.	TRBV6-6	TRBJ1-1	TRBD1	TGTGCCAGCAGTCGAACTTCCTTGCAGGGGGTGACTGAAGCTTTCTTT	CASSRTSLQGVTEAFF
.	TRBV19	TRBJ2-7	.	TGTGCCAGTAGTCTAACGGACGGCTACGAGCAGTACTTC	CASSLTDGYEQYF
.	TRBV5-6	TRBJ1-2	TRBD1	TGTGCCAGCAGCTCCCTAGGACAGGGGGCGGTCTATGGCTACACCTTC	CASSSLGQGAVYGYTF
.	TRBV20-1	TRBJ2-1	.	TGCAGTGCTAGTACTCTCTTTGCCGGCCCAGGGAGGAATGAGCAGTTCTTC	CSASTLFAGPGRNEQFF
.	TRBV9	TRBJ2-3	.	TGTGCCAGCAGCGTAGTGAGCGGGCAAACAGATACGCAGTATTTT	CASSVVSGQTDTQYF
.	TRBV27	TRBJ2-2	.	TGTGCCAGCAGTTTAGGCGGTTCCGGGGAGCTGTTTTTT	CASSLGGSGELFF
.	TRBV6-1	TRBJ2-7	.	TGTGCCAGCAGTGATCCCGCAGGGCCCTACGAGCAGTACTTC	CASSDPAGPYEQYF
once	TRBV6-1	TRBJ1-4	.	TGTGCCAGCAGTGAATTGGGGGGCTTTGGTGAAAAACTGTTTTTT	CASSELGGFGEKLFF
once	TRBV2	TRBJ1-2	.	TGTGCCAGCAGTAACGGCAAAACGAACTATGGCTACACCTTC	CASSNGKTNYGYTF
.	TRBV29-1	TRBJ2-1	.	TGCAGCGTTGCAGAGTACAATGAGCAGTTCTTC	CSVAEYNEQFF
once	TRBV7-2	TRBJ2-7	.	TGTGCCAGCAGCCCGACCGGCTACGAGCAGTACTTC	CASSPTGYEQYF
.	TRBV19	TRBJ2-3	TRBD2	TGTGCCAGTAGTCGGACTAGCGGGGGGGCCGGCACAGATACGCAGTATTTT	CASSRTSGGAGTDTQYF
once	TRBV6-5	TRBJ1-5	.	TGTGCCAGCACCAGTCCGGGCAATCAGCCCCAGCATTTT	CASTSPGNQPQHF
.	TRBV11-3	TRBJ1-1	TRBD1	TGTGCCAGCAGCTCATCGACAGGGGGTATGAACACTGAAGCTTTCTTT	CASSSSTGGMNTEAFF
.	TRBV5-1	TRBJ1-4	.	TGCGCCAGCAGCGCCACAACTCCTGGTGGAAAACTGTTTTTT	CASSATTPGGKLFF
.	TRBV4-1	TRBJ1-5	.	TGCGCCAGCAGCCAAGACCGGGGGCTTTATAGCAATCAGCCCCAGCATTTT	CASSQDRGLYSNQPQHF
.	TRBV7-3	TRBJ2-3	TRBD2	TGTGCCAGCAGCTCACTACGGGGGGCAGATACGCAGTATTTT	CASSSLRGADTQYF
.	TRBV5-1	TRBJ2-7	.	TGCGCCAGCAGCTTGGAGAGGCCGGGGGACGAGCAGTACTTC	CASSLERPGDEQYF
.	TRBV6-5	TRBJ1-1	.	TGTGCCAGCAGTTACGGGATAGTGGGGGCCACTGAAGCTTTCTTT	CASSYGIVGATEAFF
once	TRBV2	TRBJ2-5	.	TGTGCCAGCTTCGAGGGGCCCCAAGAGACCCAGTACTTC	CASFEGPQETQYF
.	TRBV18	TRBJ1-2	.	TGTGCCAGCCGCACGATCTATGGTTCCCTCTATGGCTACACCTTC	CASRTIYGSLYGYTF
.	TRBV11-2	TRBJ1-2	.	TGTGCCAGCGGACTTGCGGGGGGCTATGGCTACACCTTC	CASGLAGGYGYTF
.	TRBV30	TRBJ1-1	.	TGTGCCTGGAGCCTGAACACTGAAGCTTTCTTT	CAWSLNTEAFF
.	TRBV6-2/TRBV6-3	TRBJ1-5	.	TGTGCCAGCAGTAGGGGGACGGCAAATCAGCCCCAGCATTTT	CASSRGTANQPQHF
.	TRBV4-2	TRBJ2-4	.	TGTGCCAGCAGCCGAGCGCCAGCGGTCATGGGGGGACCTCTATCCAAAAACATTCAGTACTTC	CASSRAPAVMGGPLSKNIQYF
.	TRBV11-3	TRBJ1-1	.	TGTGCCAGCAGAGACAGGTCGCGGGACACTGAAGCTTTCTTT	CASRDRSRDTEAFF
.	TRBV7-3	TRBJ2-1	TRBD2	TGTGCCAGCAGCTATAGGGGGGGACTAGAGTACAATGAGCAGTTCTTC	CASSYRGGLEYNEQFF
.	TRBV11-2	TRBJ1-2	.	TGTGCCAGCAGCTTCGCCGGGTGGGGTGGCTACACCTTC	CASSFAGWGGYTF
.	TRBV18	TRBJ1-1	.	TGTGCCAGCTCAGAAGCCGGGACAATCATGAACACTGAAGCTTTCTTT	CASSEAGTIMNTEAFF
few	TRBV27	TRBJ1-1	.	TGTGCCAGCAGTTTCTCGGCAGGGGTCGTTGAAGCTTTCTTT	CASSFSAGVVEAFF